This TCR beta chain was identified in a study of T cell changes during pregnancy in multiple sclerosis. This CDR3 contains 17 residues. Germline V gene lookup returns CDR1 SGHTA and CDR2 FQGNSA. With V trimmed by 5 bases and J by 3 bases, 8 bases remained unmatched. Produced via immunoSEQ multiplex PCR; TCRdb's table is partial and in-frame only. There are about 64,000 clones in the sample; approximately 91% occur only once, and 1% to 1.5% lies in the top ten. The V and J genes are TRBV7-2 and TRBJ2-3; TRBD2 matches at 13 bases. Sequenced material: peripheral blood, taken in the second trimester of pregnancy. The receptor's source is a female donor with multiple sclerosis, enrolled in a pregnancy study. The CDR3 sequence is CASSPFILAGGTDTQYF. The CDR3 DNA reads TGTGCCAGCAGCCCATTCATACTAGCGGGGGGGACAGATACGCAGTATTTT. The full variable domain, completed using reference TRBV7-2 and TRBJ2-3, is GAGVSQSPSNKVTEKGKDVELRCDPISGHTALYWYRQSLGQGLEFLIYFQGNSAPDKSGLPSDRFSAERTGGSVSTLTIQRTQQEDSAVYLCASSPFILAGGTDTQYFGPGTRLTVL.